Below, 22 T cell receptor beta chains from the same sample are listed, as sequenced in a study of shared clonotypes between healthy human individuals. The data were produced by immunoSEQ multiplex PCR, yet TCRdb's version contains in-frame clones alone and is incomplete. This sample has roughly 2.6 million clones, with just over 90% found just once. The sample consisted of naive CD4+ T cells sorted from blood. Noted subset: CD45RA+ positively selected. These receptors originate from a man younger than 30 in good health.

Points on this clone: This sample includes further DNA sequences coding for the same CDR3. The DNA of the CDR3 is TGTGCCAGCAGCGCTGGGACTAGCGGGGGGACAGATACGCAGTATTTT. Translating gives CASSAGTSGGTDTQYF. The chain has TRBV9 and TRBJ2-3; 15 positions match TRBD2. The CDR3 totals 16 residues. CDR1 is SGDLS and CDR2 is YYNGEE in the germline V gene. After removal of 3 bases from V and 3 bases from J, the junction contained 2 bases not matched to a gene.

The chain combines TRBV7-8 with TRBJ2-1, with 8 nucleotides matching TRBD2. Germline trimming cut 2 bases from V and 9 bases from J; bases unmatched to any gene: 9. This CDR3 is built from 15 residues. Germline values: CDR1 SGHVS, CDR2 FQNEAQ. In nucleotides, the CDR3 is TGTGCCAGCAGCTTACCAGGACTAGCCGCTGGTGAGCAGTTCTTC. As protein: CASSLPGLAAGEQFF.

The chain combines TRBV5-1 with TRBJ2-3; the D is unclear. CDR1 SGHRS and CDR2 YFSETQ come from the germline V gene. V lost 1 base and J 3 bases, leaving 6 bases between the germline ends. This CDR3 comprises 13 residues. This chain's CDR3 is CASSLSPTDTQYF. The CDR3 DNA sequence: TGCGCCAGCAGCTTGAGTCCGACAGATACGCAGTATTTT. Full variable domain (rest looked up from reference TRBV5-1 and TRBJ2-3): KAGVTQTPRYLIKTRGQQVTLSCSPISGHRSVSWYQQTPGQGLQFLFEYFSETQRNKGNFPGRFSGRQFSNSRSEMNVSTLELGDSALYLCASSLSPTDTQYFGPGTRLTVL.

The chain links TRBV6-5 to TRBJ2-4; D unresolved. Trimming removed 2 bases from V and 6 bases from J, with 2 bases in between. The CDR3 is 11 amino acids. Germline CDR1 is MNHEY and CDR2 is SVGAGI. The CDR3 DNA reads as TGTGCCAGCAGTTACCGAAACATTCAGTACTTC. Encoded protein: CASSYRNIQYF.

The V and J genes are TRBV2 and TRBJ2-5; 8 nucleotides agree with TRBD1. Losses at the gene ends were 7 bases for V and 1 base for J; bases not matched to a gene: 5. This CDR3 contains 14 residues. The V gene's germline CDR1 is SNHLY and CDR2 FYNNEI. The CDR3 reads CASKDRAVQETQYF. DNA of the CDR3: TGTGCCAGCAAGGACAGGGCGGTCCAAGAGACCCAGTACTTC.

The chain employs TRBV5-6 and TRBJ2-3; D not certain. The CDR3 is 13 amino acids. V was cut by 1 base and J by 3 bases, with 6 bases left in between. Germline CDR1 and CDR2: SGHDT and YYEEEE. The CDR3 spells CASSLPITDTQYF. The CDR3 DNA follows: TGTGCCAGCAGCTTGCCGATTACAGATACGCAGTATTTT.

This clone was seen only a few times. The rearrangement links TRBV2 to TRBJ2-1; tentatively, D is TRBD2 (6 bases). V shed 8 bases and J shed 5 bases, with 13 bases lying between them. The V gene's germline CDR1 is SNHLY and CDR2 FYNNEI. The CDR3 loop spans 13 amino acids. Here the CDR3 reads CASGILANNEQFF. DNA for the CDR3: TGTGCCAGCGGAATACTAGCAAACAATGAGCAGTTCTTC.

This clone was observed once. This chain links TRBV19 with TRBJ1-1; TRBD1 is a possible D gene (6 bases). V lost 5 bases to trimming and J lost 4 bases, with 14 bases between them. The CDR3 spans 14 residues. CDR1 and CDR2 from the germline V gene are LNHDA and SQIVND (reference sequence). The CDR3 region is CASSPPGAPTEAFF. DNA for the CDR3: TGTGCCAGTAGTCCCCCAGGGGCCCCCACTGAAGCTTTCTTT. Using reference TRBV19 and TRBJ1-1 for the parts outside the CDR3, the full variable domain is DGGITQSPKYLFRKEGQNVTLSCEQNLNHDAMYWYRQDPGQGLRLIYYSQIVNDFQKGDIAEGYSVSREKKESFPLTVTSAQKNPTAFYLCASSPPGAPTEAFFGQGTRLTVV.

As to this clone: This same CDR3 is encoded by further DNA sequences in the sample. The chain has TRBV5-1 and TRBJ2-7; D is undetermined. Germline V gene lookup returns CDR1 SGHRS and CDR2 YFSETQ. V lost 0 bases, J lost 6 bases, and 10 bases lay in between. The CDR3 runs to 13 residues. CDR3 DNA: TGCGCCAGCAGCTTGGAAGGGATAGGCGAGCAGTACTTC. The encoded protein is CASSLEGIGEQYF.

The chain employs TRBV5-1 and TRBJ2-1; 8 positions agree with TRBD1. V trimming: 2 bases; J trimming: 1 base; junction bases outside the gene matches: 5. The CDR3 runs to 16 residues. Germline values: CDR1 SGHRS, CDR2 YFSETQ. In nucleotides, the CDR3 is TGCGCCAGCAGCTTAGACCAGGGGGCTTCCTACAATGAGCAGTTCTTC. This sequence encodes CASSLDQGASYNEQFF.

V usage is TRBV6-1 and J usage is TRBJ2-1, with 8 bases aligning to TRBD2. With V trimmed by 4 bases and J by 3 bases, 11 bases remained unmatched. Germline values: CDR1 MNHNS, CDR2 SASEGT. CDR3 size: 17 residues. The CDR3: CASSGPLAGRNYNEQFF. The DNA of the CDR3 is TGTGCCAGCAGTGGACCTCTAGCGGGCCGGAACTACAATGAGCAGTTCTTC.

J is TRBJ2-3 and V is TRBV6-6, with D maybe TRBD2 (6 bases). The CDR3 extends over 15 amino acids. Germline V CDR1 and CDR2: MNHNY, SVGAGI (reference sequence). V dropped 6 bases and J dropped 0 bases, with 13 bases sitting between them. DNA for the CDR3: TGTGCCAGCAGGGCTAGCGCCCCCAGCACAGATACGCAGTATTTT. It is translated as CASRASAPSTDTQYF.

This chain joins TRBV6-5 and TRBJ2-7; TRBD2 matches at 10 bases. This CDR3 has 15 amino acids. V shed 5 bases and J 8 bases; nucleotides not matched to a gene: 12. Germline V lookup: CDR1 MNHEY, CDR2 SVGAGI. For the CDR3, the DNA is TGTGCCAGCAGTACCGCTAGCGGGAGCCCGCCACAGCAGTACTTC. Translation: CASSTASGSPPQQYF.

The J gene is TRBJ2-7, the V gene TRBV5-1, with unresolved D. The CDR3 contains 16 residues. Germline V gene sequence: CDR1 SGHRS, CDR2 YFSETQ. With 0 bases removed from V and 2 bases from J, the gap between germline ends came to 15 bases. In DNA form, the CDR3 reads TGCGCCAGCAGCTTGGTTTCGTCTGCTAGTCCCTACGAGCAGTACTTC. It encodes CASSLVSSASPYEQYF.

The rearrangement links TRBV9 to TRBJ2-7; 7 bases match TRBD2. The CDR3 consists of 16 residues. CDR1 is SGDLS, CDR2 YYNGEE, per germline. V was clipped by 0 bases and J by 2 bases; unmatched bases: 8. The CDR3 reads CASSVEPAGTTYEQYF. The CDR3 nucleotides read TGTGCCAGCAGCGTAGAACCAGCGGGGACTACCTACGAGCAGTACTTC.

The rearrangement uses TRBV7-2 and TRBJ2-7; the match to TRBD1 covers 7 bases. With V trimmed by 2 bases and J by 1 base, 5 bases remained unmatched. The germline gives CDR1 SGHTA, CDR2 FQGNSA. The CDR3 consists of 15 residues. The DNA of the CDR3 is TGTGCCAGCAGCTTAATAAGACAGGGATCCTACGAGCAGTACTTC. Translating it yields CASSLIRQGSYEQYF.

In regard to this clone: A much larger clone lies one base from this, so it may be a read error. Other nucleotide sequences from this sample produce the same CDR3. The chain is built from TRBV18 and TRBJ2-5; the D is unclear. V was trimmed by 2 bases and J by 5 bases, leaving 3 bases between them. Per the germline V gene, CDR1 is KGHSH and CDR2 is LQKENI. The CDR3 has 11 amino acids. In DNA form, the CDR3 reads TGTGCCAGCTCACCAAGGGAGACCCAGTACTTC. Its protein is CASSPRETQYF.

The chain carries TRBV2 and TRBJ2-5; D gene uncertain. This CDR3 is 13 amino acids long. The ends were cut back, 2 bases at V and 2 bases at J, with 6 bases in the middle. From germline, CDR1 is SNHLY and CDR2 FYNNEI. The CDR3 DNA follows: TGTGCCAGCAGTGAACGGCTGCAAGAGACCCAGTACTTC. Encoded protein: CASSERLQETQYF.

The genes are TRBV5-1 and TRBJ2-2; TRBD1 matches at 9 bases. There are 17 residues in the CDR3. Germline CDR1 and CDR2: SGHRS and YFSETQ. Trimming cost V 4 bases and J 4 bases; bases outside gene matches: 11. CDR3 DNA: TGCGCCAGCAGCCCCCTGGTGGGACAGGGACGCACCGGGGAGCTGTTTTTT. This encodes CASSPLVGQGRTGELFF.

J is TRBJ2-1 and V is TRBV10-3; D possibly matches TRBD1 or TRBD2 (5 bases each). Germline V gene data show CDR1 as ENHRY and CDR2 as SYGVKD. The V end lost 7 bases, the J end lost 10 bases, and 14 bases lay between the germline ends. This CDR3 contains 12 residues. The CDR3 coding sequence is TGTGCCATCACCGAGGGGACGCAAGAGCAGTTCTTC. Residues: CAITEGTQEQFF.

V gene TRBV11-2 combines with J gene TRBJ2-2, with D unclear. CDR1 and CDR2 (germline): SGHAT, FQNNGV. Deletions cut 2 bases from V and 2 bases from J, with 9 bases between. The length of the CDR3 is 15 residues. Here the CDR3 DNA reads TGTGCCAGCAGCTTAAGGGCGGCTAACACCGGGGAGCTGTTTTTT. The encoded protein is CASSLRAANTGELFF.

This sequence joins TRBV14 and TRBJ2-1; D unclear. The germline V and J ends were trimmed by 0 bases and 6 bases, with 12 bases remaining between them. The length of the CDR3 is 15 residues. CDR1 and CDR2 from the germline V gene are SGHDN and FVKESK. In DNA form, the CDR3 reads TGTGCCAGCAGCCAAGATCGGGCGACCGTCAATGAGCAGTTCTTC. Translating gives CASSQDRATVNEQFF.